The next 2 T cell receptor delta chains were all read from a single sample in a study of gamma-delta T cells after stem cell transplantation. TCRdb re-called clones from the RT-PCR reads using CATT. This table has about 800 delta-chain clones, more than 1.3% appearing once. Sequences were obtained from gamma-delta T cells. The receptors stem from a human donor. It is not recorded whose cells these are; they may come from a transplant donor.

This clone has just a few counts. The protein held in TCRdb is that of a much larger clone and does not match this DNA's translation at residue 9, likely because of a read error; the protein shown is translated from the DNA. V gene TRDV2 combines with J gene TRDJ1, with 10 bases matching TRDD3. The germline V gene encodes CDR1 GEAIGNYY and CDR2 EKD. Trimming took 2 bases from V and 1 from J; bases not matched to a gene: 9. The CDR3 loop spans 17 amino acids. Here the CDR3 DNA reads TGTGCCTGTGACATACTGGGGGATGCCGGACCCACCGATAAACTCATCTTT. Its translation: CACDILGDAGPTDKLIF.

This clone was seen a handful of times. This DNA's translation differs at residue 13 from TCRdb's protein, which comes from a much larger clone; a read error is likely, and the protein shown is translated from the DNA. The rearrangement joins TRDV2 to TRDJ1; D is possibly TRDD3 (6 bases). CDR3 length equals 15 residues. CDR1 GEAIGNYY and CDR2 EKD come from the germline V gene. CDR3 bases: TGTGCCTGTGACACCGTAGGGGGACCCACCGATAAACCCATCTTT. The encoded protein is CACDTVGGPTDKPIF.